Listed below are T cell receptor beta chains from one sample, sequenced in a study of identical twins. MiXCR was run by TCRdb on the 5' RACE reads, yielding one entry per CDR3 protein. The profile shows approximately 300,000 distinct CDR3 sequences, roughly 9.8% of them singletons. This sample also belongs to another study, concerning yellow fever vaccine responses in identical twins.

The sequencing input was CD8+ T cells sorted from blood. Every receptor here comes from a woman aged 18-30 years in good health. Each CDR3 is given with its conserved first and last residue. The D gene is left open where the match is weak. Size values are once, few and many counts, or a class for expanded clones, and some rows have none.

clone size: many
D gene: .
J gene: TRBJ2-3
V gene: TRBV28
CDR3 DNA: TGTGCCAGCAGCACTCTGACAGCGTTCGGCACAGATACGCAGTATTTT
CDR3 protein: CASSTLTAFGTDTQYF

clone size: many
D gene: .
J gene: TRBJ2-3
V gene: TRBV5-1
CDR3 DNA: TGCGCCAGCAGCCGAATGACGGTTAGCACAGATACGCAGTATTTT
CDR3 protein: CASSRMTVSTDTQYF

clone size: many
D gene: .
J gene: TRBJ2-7
V gene: TRBV10-3
CDR3 DNA: TGTGCCATCAGTGAGGGGTCCCAGGGAGAGCAGTACTTC
CDR3 protein: CAISEGSQGEQYF

clone size: few
D gene: .
J gene: TRBJ2-7
V gene: TRBV11-2
CDR3 DNA: TGTGCCTCATTCGGCGGCTACGAGCAGTACTTC
CDR3 protein: CASFGGYEQYF

clone size: many
D gene: .
J gene: TRBJ2-7
V gene: TRBV5-1
CDR3 DNA: TGCGCCAGCAGCTTGAGAGAAGCCTACGAGCAGTACTTC
CDR3 protein: CASSLREAYEQYF

clone size: .
D gene: .
J gene: TRBJ1-1
V gene: TRBV29-1
CDR3 DNA: TGCAGCGTTGAGGGGGGGGAGACTGAAGCTTTCTTT
CDR3 protein: CSVEGGETEAFF

clone size: many
D gene: .
J gene: TRBJ1-2
V gene: TRBV20-1
CDR3 DNA: TGCAGTCACTCGACGGGGTCCTATGGCTACACCTTC
CDR3 protein: CSHSTGSYGYTF

clone size: .
D gene: .
J gene: TRBJ2-2
V gene: TRBV6-1
CDR3 DNA: TGTGCCAGCAACCCCCTAGGGGAGTCCACCGGGGAGCTGTTTTTT
CDR3 protein: CASNPLGESTGELFF

clone size: few
D gene: .
J gene: TRBJ2-3
V gene: TRBV2
CDR3 DNA: TGTGCCGTCCTAGGCCCAGATACGCAGTATTTT
CDR3 protein: CAVLGPDTQYF

clone size: few
D gene: .
J gene: TRBJ2-3
V gene: TRBV2
CDR3 DNA: TGTGCCAGCAGTGACGGACTTTACACAGATACGCAGTATTTT
CDR3 protein: CASSDGLYTDTQYF

clone size: .
D gene: TRBD1
J gene: TRBJ2-3
V gene: TRBV6-5
CDR3 DNA: TGTGCCAGCAGTTACACAGGGGGCGGTTCGGATACGCAGTATTTT
CDR3 protein: CASSYTGGGSDTQYF